This TCR beta chain was captured by sequencing in a study of T cells in Graves' hyperthyroidism and ophthalmopathy. The overall study: The authors collected peripheral blood at initial diagnosis, before any treatment. Overall study findings and caveats: By a 13 V-J model, ophthalmopathy was set apart from stable hyperthyroidism.

RNA transcripts were the template for amplifying TCR beta CDR3 regions. The study used the HTBI primer set for a first-round RT-PCR of the TCR CDR3. TCRdb reprocessed the multiplex PCR reads via MiXCR and lists one record per CDR3 protein. The data show approximately 640,000 distinct CDR3 sequences, 15% to 20% seen once. The V gene's germline CDR1 is LNHDA and CDR2 SQIVND (reference sequence). This CDR3 is 14 amino acids long. The trim removed 7 bases at V and 6 bases at J, leaving 3 bases unmatched. This clonotype was detected only a few times. The antigen remains undetermined. Stable Graves' hyperthyroidism denoted no ophthalmopathy progression over 18 months. Clinical symptoms, serum thyroxine and TRAb, thyroid ultrasound and orbital computed tomography were used for the diagnoses.

The sample comprised blood. The receptor comes from a man aged 45-65 years with Graves' hyperthyroidism. The rearrangement joins TRBV19 to TRBJ2-2, with TRBD2 identical over 12 bases. CDR3 nucleotides: TGTGCCAGTAAGCTAGCGGGAGGGGCCGGGGAGCTGTTTTTT. Translating gives CASKLAGGAGELFF.